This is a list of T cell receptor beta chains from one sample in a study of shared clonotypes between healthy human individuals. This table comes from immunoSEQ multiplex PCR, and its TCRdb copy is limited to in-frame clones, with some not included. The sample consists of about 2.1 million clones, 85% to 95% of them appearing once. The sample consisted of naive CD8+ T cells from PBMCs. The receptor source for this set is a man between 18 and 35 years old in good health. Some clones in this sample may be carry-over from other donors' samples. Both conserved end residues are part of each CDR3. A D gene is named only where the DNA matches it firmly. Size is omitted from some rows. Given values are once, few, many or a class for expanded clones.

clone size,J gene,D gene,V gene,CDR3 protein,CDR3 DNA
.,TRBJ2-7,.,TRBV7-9,CASRQAEHYEQYF,TGTGCCAGCAGACAGGCAGAACACTACGAGCAGTACTTC
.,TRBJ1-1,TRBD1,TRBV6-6,CASGIGTVIEAFF,TGTGCCAGCGGAATCGGGACAGTCATTGAAGCTTTCTTT
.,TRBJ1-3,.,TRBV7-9,CASSPIGLDSFSGNTIYF,TGTGCCAGCAGCCCCATCGGGCTAGACTCGTTCTCTGGAAACACCATATATTTT
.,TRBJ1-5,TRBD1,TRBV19,CASTYGQGSNQPQHF,TGTGCCAGTACCTATGGACAGGGTAGCAATCAGCCCCAGCATTTT
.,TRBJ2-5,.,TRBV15,CATSSVPDRKRETQYF,TGTGCCACCAGCAGCGTACCCGACAGGAAGAGAGAGACCCAGTACTTC
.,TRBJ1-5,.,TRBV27,CASSLAASNQPQHF,TGTGCCAGCAGTTTAGCGGCTAGTAATCAGCCCCAGCATTTT
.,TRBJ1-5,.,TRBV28,CASSLGTGQIPQHF,TGTGCCAGCAGTTTGGGAACAGGGCAGATACCCCAGCATTTT
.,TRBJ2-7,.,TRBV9,CASSPRSPREYPYEQYF,TGTGCCAGCAGCCCAAGGTCCCCCAGGGAGTATCCCTACGAGCAGTACTTC
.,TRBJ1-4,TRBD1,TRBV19,CASSIVRTGSREKLFF,TGTGCCAGTAGTATCGTGCGGACAGGGAGTAGGGAAAAACTGTTTTTT
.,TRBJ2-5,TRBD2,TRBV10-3,CAISESGRALETQYF,TGTGCCATCAGTGAGAGCGGGAGGGCCTTGGAGACCCAGTACTTC
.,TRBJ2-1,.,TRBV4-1,CASSQTTGNNEQFF,TGCGCCAGCAGCCAAACGACAGGTAACAATGAGCAGTTCTTC
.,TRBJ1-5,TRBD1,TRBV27,CASSPRDRNQPQHF,TGTGCCAGCAGTCCGCGGGACAGAAATCAGCCCCAGCATTTT
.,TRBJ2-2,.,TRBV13,CASSLEQGNTGELFF,TGTGCCAGCAGCTTAGAGCAGGGGAACACCGGGGAGCTGTTTTTT
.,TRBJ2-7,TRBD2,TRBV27,CASSLLTASGSYEQYF,TGTGCCAGCAGTTTGCTTACGGCTAGCGGCTCCTACGAGCAGTACTTC
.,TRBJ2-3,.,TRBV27,CASSLWRVSGTDTQYF,TGTGCCAGCAGTTTATGGAGGGTGAGCGGCACAGATACGCAGTATTTT
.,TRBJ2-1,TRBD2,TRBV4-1,CASSFTGLAGGEQFF,TGCGCCAGCAGCTTCACGGGACTAGCGGGAGGTGAGCAGTTCTTC
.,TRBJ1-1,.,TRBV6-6,CASSLIRVNTEAFF,TGTGCCAGCAGTCTGATTCGGGTAAACACTGAAGCTTTCTTT
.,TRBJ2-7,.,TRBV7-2,CASSHPEQKGYEQYF,TGTGCCAGCAGCCACCCGGAACAAAAGGGGTACGAGCAGTACTTC
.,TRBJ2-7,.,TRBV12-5,CASGPGQNEQYF,TGTGCTAGTGGCCCTGGACAGAACGAGCAGTACTTC
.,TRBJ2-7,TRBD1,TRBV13,CASSTSGTGDFEQYF,TGTGCCAGCAGCACCTCCGGGACAGGGGACTTCGAGCAGTACTTC
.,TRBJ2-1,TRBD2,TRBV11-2,CASSLDRGGSPYNEQFF,TGTGCCAGCAGCTTAGATCGGGGAGGGAGTCCCTACAATGAGCAGTTCTTC
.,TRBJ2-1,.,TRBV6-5,CASSPGAGNEQFF,TGTGCCAGCAGTCCCGGGGCGGGCAATGAGCAGTTCTTC
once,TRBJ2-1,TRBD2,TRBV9,CASSVEGVAGRDEQFF,TGTGCCAGCAGCGTAGAGGGAGTAGCTGGGAGGGATGAGCAGTTCTTC
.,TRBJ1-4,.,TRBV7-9,CASSLGGAGKLFF,TGTGCCAGCAGCCTAGGGGGGGCAGGCAAACTGTTTTTT
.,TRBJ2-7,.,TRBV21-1,CASRRLAGDYEQYF,TGTGCCAGCAGAAGACTAGCGGGAGACTACGAGCAGTACTTC
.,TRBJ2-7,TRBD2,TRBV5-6,CASSFGLAFSYEQYF,TGTGCCAGCAGCTTTGGACTAGCCTTCTCCTACGAGCAGTACTTC
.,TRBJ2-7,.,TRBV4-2,CASSARDGPPAYEQYF,TGTGCCAGCAGCGCCCGGGACGGCCCACCCGCCTACGAGCAGTACTTC
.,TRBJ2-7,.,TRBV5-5,CASRPLGLMHEQYF,TGTGCCAGCAGACCATTGGGGTTGATGCACGAGCAGTACTTC
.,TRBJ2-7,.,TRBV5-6,CASSYLADEQYF,TGTGCCAGCAGCTATTTAGCTGACGAGCAGTACTTC
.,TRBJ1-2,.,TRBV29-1,CSVFDGGRTYGYTF,TGCAGCGTTTTTGATGGAGGCAGAACCTATGGCTACACCTTC
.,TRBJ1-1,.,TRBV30,CAWSVLQGNTEAFF,TGTGCCTGGAGTGTACTCCAGGGGAACACTGAAGCTTTCTTT
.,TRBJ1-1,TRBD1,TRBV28,CASRPDRVTEAFF,TGTGCCAGCAGACCGGACAGGGTCACTGAAGCTTTCTTT
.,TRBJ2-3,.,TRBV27,CASSKGGTDTQYF,TGTGCCAGCTCAAAGGGGGGAACCGATACGCAGTATTTT
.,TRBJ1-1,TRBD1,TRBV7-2,CASSHIQGANTEAFF,TGTGCCAGCAGCCACATACAGGGGGCGAACACTGAAGCTTTCTTT
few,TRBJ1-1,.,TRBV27,CASSFTGADTEAFF,TGTGCCAGCAGTTTTACTGGGGCTGACACTGAAGCTTTCTTT
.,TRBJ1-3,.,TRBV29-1,CSAGDLSGNTIYF,TGCAGCGCCGGGGACCTATCTGGAAACACCATATATTTT
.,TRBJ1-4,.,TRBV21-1,CASSKKRDRATNEKLFF,TGTGCCAGCAGCAAAAAACGGGACAGGGCAACTAATGAAAAACTGTTTTTT
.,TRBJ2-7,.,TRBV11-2,CASSPFSGYEQYF,TGTGCCAGCAGCCCTTTTAGCGGCTACGAGCAGTACTTC
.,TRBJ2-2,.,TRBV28,CASSIARPNTGELFF,TGTGCCAGCAGCATTGCCAGGCCGAACACCGGGGAGCTGTTTTTT
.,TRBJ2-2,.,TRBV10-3,CATNSPSPGELFF,TGTGCCACCAACTCGCCTAGCCCCGGGGAGCTGTTTTTT
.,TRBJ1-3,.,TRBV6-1,CASSVQGYPIPIYF,TGTGCCAGCAGTGTCCAGGGTTACCCTATTCCCATATATTTT
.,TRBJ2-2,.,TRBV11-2,CASSSRGNPGELFF,TGTGCCAGCAGCAGCCGGGGGAACCCCGGGGAGCTGTTTTTT
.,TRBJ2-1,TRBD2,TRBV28,CASSPGTRAYNEQFF,TGTGCCAGCAGTCCCGGGACTAGGGCCTACAATGAGCAGTTCTTC
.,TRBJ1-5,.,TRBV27,CASSLEISQPQHF,TGTGCCAGCAGTTTAGAGATAAGTCAGCCCCAGCATTTT
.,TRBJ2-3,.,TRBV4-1,CASSQDPREDTQYF,TGCGCCAGCAGCCAAGACCCACGAGAGGATACGCAGTATTTT
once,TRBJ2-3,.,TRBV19,CASSIPTDTQYF,TGTGCCAGTAGTATCCCTACAGATACGCAGTATTTT
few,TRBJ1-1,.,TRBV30,CAWSVGGNTEAFF,TGTGCCTGGAGTGTTGGGGGGAACACTGAAGCTTTCTTT
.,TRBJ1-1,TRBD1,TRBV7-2,CASSYRGNTEAFF,TGTGCCAGCAGCTACAGGGGCAACACTGAAGCTTTCTTT
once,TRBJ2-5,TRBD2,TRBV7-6,CASSLELAGHQETQYF,TGTGCCAGCAGCTTAGAGCTAGCGGGACACCAAGAGACCCAGTACTTC
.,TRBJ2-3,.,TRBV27,CASSLTGPPDTQYF,TGTGCCAGCAGTTTGACCGGGCCCCCAGATACGCAGTATTTT
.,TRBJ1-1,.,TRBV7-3,CASSPTGGRNTEAFF,TGTGCCAGCAGCCCGACAGGTGGTAGGAACACTGAAGCTTTCTTT
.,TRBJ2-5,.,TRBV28,CASSFGREYFQETQYF,TGTGCCAGCAGTTTTGGTCGGGAGTATTTTCAAGAGACCCAGTACTTC
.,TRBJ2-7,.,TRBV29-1,CSVPQGSEQYF,TGCAGCGTTCCACAGGGTTCCGAGCAGTACTTC
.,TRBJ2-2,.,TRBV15,CATSSGLGLGNTGELFF,TGTGCCACCAGCTCGGGCCTCGGCCTGGGTAACACCGGGGAGCTGTTTTTT
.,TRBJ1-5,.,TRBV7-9,CASGAGAQPQHF,TGTGCCAGCGGGGCAGGGGCTCAGCCCCAGCATTTT
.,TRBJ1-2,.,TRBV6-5,CASSYSPRSLNYGYTF,TGTGCCAGCAGTTACTCGCCCAGGAGCCTTAACTATGGCTACACCTTC
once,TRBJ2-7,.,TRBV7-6,CASSLVTSSYEQYF,TGTGCCAGCAGCTTAGTTACGAGTTCTTACGAGCAGTACTTC
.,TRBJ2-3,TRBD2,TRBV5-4,CASSLVRTSRRYNTDTQYF,TGTGCCAGCAGCTTGGTACGGACTAGTCGTCGATACAACACAGATACGCAGTATTTT
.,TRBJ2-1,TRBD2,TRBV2,CASSAGLAGGRNEQFF,TGTGCCAGCAGCGCGGGACTAGCGGGAGGGCGCAATGAGCAGTTCTTC